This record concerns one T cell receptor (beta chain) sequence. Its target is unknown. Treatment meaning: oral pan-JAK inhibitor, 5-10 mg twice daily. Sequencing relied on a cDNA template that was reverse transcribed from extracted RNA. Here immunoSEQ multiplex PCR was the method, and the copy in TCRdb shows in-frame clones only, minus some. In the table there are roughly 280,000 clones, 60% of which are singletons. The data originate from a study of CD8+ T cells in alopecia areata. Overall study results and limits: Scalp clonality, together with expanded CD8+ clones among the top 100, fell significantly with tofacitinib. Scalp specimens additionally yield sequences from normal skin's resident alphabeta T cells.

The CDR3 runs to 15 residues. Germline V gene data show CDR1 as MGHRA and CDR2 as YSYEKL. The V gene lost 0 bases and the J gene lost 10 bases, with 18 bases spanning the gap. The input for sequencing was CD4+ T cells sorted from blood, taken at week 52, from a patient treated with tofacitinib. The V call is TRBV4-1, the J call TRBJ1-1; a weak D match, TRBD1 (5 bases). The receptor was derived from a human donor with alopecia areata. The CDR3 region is CASSQDAAWLGVAFF. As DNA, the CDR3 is TGCGCCAGCAGCCAAGATGCTGCCTGGCTGGGGGTAGCTTTCTTT.